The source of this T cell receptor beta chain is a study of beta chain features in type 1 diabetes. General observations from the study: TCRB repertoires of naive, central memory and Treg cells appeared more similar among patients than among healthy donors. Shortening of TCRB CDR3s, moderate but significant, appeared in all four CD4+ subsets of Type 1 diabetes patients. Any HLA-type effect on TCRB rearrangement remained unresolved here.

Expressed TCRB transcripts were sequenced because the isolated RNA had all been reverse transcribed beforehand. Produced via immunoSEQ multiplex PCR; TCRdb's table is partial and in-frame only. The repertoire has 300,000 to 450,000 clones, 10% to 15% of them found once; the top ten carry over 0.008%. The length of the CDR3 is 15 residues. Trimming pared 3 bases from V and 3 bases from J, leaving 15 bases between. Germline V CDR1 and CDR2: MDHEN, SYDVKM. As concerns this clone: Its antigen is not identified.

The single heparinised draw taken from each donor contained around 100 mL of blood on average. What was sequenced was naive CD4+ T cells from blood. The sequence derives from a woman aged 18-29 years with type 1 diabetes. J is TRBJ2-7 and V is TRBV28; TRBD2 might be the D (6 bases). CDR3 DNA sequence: TGTGCCAGCAGTTTGATCATCGGGGGAAACTACGAGCAGTACTTC. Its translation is CASSLIIGGNYEQYF.